The rows below give T cell receptor beta chains drawn from one sample of a study of neurological immune-mediated disorders. MiXCR, run by TCRdb on the 5' RACE reads, gives a single entry per CDR3 protein. The sample has approximately 46,000 distinct CDR3 sequences; approximately 10% are singletons. The specimen sequenced was PBMCs. Receptors were obtained from a man in his sixties or seventies with HTLV-1-associated myelopathy (HAM/TSP). Both conserved end residues are part of each CDR3. For some rows the clone size is stated as once, few or many, or as a class when expanded; others skip it.

>18|TRBJ2-2|NA|TRBV15
CATSKLTSGRGNTGELFF
>18|TRBJ2-5|NA|TRBV2
CASSEPGLAGRTTVTQYF
>11|TRBJ2-1|medium-sized|TRBV20-1
CSASKRDEQFF
>17|TRBJ2-1|many|TRBV5-1
CASMVGTGPSSYNEQFF
>16|TRBJ2-1|NA|TRBV5-1
CASSLAPSGSYNEQFF
>15|TRBJ2-5|many|TRBV15
CATTPRTSGRETQYF
>15|TRBJ2-3|NA|TRBV7-9
CASSTSRTALDTQYF
>15|TRBJ2-5|many|TRBV20-1
CSARDWYRGVETQYF
>14|TRBJ1-3|many|TRBV29-1
CSAKDWGSGNTIYF
>16|TRBJ2-1|many|TRBV5-1
CASSLERGGTVHEQFF
>14|TRBJ1-5|NA|TRBV4-3
CASSIRGDNQPQHF
>17|TRBJ2-3|many|TRBV5-6
CASSALAGGPSTDTQYF
>10|TRBJ2-3|many|TRBV20-1
CSARDLSQYF
>16|TRBJ2-1|many|TRBV28
CASTPQKQGSQNEQFF
>17|TRBJ2-7|many|TRBV25-1
CASSEWARGRADYEQYF
>14|TRBJ2-7|many|TRBV10-3
CAISESGNSYEQYF
>19|TRBJ2-1|many|TRBV6-5
CASSYLRTSGIGNYNEQFF
>14|TRBJ1-1|few|TRBV20-1
CSARADVWNTEAFF
>16|TRBJ2-6|many|TRBV5-1
CASSPPGQAGANVLTF
>15|TRBJ1-5|many|TRBV28
CASSLVTYSNQPQHF
>13|TRBJ2-1|once|TRBV20-1
CSATGTSGNGQFF
>14|TRBJ1-1|many|TRBV28
CASSLRGRGTEAFF
>15|TRBJ2-2|many|TRBV4-3
CASRSFGSNTGELFF
>15|TRBJ1-5|many|TRBV19
CASTNSRGSGQPQHF
>16|TRBJ2-3|many|TRBV7-6
CASSSSGRAWTDTQYF
>17|TRBJ2-1|many|TRBV4-3
CASSPLRASGGYNEQFF
>14|TRBJ1-4|many|TRBV18
CASSPTQAREKLFF
>13|TRBJ1-5|many|TRBV28
CASSYGSNQPQHF
>14|TRBJ1-2|medium-sized|TRBV20-1
CSASSRTANYGYTF
>16|TRBJ1-1|many|TRBV7-9
CASTLDRGGEDTEAFF
>13|TRBJ2-3|many|TRBV20-1
CSARGEHRDTQYF
>14|TRBJ1-1|many|TRBV4-2
CASSQRAYPEEAFF
>14|TRBJ1-5|many|TRBV2
CASSEGGGQQPQHF
>17|TRBJ2-7|many|TRBV20-1
CSARDRRLAGGRYEQYF
>13|TRBJ2-2|many|TRBV15
CATSRDRAGELFF
>17|TRBJ2-1|many|TRBV6-2/TRBV6-3
CASTPWLAGGPLDEQFF
>13|TRBJ2-1|many|TRBV4-3
CASSQDLADEQFF
>15|TRBJ2-2|many|TRBV7-6
CASSLVPQNTGELFF
>15|TRBJ2-1|many|TRBV20-1
CRALSGRESYNEQFF
>12|TRBJ1-5|many|TRBV20-1
CSARQGGQPQHF
>11|TRBJ2-3|many|TRBV7-9
CASSLEAQQYF
>11|TRBJ2-5|many|TRBV20-1
CSTTGQETQYF
>13|TRBJ1-5|many|TRBV28
CASSLKGNQPQHF
>13|TRBJ2-7|few|TRBV7-9
CASQRERNAEQYF
>14|TRBJ2-7|many|TRBV12-3/TRBV12-4
CASSATSVSYEQYF
>11|TRBJ2-7|many|TRBV12-3/TRBV12-4
CASSLGSEQYF
>15|TRBJ2-7|many|TRBV5-1
CASSFAGGDFGEQYF
>16|TRBJ2-3|many|TRBV6-6
CASSYAAQLVPDTQYF
>13|TRBJ1-2|NA|TRBV29-1
CSVEEAGSSGYTF
>17|TRBJ2-3|many|TRBV28
CASSPGLQGGYTDTQYF
>16|TRBJ2-5|medium-sized|TRBV20-1
CSARAGVGGRQETQYF
>16|TRBJ2-1|few|TRBV18
CASSPNWGSSYNEQFF
>14|TRBJ2-3|many|TRBV5-1
CASSLGGARDTQYF
>15|TRBJ2-3|many|TRBV7-2
CASSLADLSTDTQYF